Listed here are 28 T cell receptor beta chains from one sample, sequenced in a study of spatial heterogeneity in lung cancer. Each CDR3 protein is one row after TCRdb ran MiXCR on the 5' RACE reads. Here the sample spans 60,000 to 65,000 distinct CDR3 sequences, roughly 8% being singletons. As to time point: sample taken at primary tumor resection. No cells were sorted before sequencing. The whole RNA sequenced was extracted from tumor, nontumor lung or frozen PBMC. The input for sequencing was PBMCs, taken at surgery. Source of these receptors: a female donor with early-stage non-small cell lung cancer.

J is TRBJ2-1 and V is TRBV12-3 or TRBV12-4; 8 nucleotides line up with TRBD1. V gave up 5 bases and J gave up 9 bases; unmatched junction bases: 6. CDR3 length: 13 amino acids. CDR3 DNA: TGTGCCAGCAGTCCAGGACAGGGCGGTGAGCAGTTCTTC. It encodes CASSPGQGGEQFF.

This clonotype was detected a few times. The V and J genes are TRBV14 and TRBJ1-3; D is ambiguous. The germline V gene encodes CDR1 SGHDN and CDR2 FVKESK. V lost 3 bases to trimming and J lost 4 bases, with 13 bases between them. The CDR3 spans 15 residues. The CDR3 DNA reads TGTGCCAGCAGCCAGCGGGGTCGTTTCGGAAACACCATATATTTT. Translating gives CASSQRGRFGNTIYF.

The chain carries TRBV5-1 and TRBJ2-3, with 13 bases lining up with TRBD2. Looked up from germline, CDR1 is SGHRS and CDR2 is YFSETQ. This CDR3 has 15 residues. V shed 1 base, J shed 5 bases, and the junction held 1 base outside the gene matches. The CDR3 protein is CASSLWTSGGDTQYF. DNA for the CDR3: TGCGCCAGCAGCTTGTGGACTAGCGGGGGAGATACGCAGTATTTT.

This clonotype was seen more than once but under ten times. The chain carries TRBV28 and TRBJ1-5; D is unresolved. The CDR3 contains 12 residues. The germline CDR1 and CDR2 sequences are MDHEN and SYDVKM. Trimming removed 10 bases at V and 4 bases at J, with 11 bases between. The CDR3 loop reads CATWSGNQPQHF. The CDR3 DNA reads TGTGCCACCTGGTCGGGGAATCAGCCCCAGCATTTT.

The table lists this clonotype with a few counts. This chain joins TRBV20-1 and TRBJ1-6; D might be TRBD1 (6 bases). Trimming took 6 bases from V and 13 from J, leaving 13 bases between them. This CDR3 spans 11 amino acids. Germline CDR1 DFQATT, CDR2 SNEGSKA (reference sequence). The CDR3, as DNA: TGCAGTGCGAAAGGGGGGACCCCCCTCCACTTT. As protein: CSAKGGTPLHF.

The DNA for the CDR3 is TGCAGTGCTAGAGAAGCTGGGGTCTCCTTCTATGGCTACACCTTC. Its translation: CSAREAGVSFYGYTF. This chain joins TRBV20-1 and TRBJ1-2; D call uncertain. Germline CDR1 DFQATT, CDR2 SNEGSKA (reference sequence). With 0 bases removed from V and 4 bases from J, the gap between germline ends came to 15 bases. This CDR3 has 15 residues.

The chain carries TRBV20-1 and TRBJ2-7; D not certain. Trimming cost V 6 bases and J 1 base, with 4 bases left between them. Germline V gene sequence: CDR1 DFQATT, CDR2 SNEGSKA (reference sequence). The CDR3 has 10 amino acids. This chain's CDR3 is CSAGSYEQYF. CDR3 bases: TGCAGTGCGGGGTCCTACGAGCAGTACTTC.

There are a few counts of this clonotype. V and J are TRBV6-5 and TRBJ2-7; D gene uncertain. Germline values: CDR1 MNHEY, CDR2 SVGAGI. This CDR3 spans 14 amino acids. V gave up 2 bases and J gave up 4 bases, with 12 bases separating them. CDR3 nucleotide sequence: TGTGCCAGCAGTTACGGGGTCCCTTATTACGAGCAGTACTTC. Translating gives CASSYGVPYYEQYF.

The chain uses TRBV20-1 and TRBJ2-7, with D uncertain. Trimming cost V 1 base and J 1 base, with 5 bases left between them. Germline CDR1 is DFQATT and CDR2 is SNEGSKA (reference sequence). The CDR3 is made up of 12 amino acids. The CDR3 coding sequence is TGCAGTGCTAGAGTCGGGTCCTACGAGCAGTACGTC. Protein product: CSARVGSYEQYV.

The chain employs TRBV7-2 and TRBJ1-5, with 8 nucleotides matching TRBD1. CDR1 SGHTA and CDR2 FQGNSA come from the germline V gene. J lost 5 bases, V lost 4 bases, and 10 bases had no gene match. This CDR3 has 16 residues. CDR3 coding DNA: TGTGCCAGCAGCTACGCCCCCGGGACAGGTTATCAGCCCCAGCATTTT. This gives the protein CASSYAPGTGYQPQHF.

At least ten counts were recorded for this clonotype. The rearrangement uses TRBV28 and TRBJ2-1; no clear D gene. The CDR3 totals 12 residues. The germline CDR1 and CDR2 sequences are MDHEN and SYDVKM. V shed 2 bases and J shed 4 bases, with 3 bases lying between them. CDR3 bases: TGTGCCAGCAGTTTACTATACAATGAGCAGTTCTTC. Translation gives CASSLLYNEQFF.

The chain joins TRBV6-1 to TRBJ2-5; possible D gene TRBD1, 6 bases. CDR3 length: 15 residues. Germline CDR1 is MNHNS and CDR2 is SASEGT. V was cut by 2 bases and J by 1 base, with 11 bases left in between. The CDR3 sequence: CASSETGTSQETQYF. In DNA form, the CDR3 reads TGTGCCAGCAGTGAAACAGGGACGTCCCAAGAGACCCAGTACTTC.

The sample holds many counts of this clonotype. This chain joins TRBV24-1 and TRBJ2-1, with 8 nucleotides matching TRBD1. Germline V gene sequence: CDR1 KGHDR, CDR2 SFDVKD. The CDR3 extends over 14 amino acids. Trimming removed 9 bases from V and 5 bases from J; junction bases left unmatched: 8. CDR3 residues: CATSGTGGNNEQFF. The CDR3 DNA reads TGTGCCACCTCTGGCACAGGGGGGAACAATGAGCAGTTCTTC.

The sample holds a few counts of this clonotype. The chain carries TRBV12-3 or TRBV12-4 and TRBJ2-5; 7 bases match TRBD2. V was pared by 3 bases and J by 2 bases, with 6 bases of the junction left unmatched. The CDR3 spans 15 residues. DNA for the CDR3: TGTGCCAGCAGTTTGATCAGCGGGAAACAAGAGACCCAGTACTTC. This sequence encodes CASSLISGKQETQYF.

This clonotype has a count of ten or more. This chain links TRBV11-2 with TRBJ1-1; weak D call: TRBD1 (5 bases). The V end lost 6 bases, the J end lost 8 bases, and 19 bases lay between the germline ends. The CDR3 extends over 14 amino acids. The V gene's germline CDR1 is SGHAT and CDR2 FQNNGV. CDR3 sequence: CASRPTTTDSEAFF. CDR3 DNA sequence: TGTGCCAGCAGACCGACGACGACAGACAGCGAAGCTTTCTTT.

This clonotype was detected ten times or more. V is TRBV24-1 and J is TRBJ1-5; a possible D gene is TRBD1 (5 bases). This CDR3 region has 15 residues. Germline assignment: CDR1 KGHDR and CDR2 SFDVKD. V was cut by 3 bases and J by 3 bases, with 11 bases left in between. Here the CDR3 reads CATSDPTGNNQPQHF. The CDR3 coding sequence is TGTGCCACCAGTGATCCAACAGGTAACAATCAGCCCCAGCATTTT.

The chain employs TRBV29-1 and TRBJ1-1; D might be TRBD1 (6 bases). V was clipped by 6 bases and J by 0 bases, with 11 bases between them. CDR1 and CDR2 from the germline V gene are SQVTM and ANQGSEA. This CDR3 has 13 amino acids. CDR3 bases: TGCAGCGTGATGGGGGACATGAACACTGAAGCTTTCTTT. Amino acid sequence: CSVMGDMNTEAFF.

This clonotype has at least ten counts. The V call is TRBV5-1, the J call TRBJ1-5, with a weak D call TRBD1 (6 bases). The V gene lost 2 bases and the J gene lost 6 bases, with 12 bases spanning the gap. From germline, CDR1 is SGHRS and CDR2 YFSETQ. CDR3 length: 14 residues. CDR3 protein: CASSFSGEGQPQHF. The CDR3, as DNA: TGCGCCAGCAGCTTCTCAGGGGAGGGTCAGCCCCAGCATTTT. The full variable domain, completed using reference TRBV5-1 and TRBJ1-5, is KAGVTQTPRYLIKTRGQQVTLSCSPISGHRSVSWYQQTPGQGLQFLFEYFSETQRNKGNFPGRFSGRQFSNSRSEMNVSTLELGDSALYLCASSFSGEGQPQHFGDGTRLSIL.

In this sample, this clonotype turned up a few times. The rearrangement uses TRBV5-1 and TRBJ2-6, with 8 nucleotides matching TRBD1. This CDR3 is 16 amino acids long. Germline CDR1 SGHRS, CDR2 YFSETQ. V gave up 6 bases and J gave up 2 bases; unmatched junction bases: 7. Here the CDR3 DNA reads TGCGCCAGCACTGACAGGGGATCTACTGGGGCCAACGTCCTGACTTTC. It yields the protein CASTDRGSTGANVLTF.

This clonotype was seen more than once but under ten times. The CDR3, as DNA: TGTGCCAGCAGTTTAAGTTCAGGGATCGAGCAGTACGTC. Protein sequence: CASSLSSGIEQYV. The rearrangement joins TRBV12-3 or TRBV12-4 to TRBJ2-7; possibly TRBD1 for D (5 bases). This CDR3 is 13 amino acids long. With 2 bases removed from V and 6 bases from J, the gap between germline ends came to 11 bases.

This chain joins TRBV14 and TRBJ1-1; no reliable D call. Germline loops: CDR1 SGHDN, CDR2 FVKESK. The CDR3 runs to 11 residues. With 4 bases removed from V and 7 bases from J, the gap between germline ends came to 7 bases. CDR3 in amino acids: CASSLAGEAFF. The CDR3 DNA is TGTGCCAGCAGCCTAGCGGGTGAAGCTTTCTTT.

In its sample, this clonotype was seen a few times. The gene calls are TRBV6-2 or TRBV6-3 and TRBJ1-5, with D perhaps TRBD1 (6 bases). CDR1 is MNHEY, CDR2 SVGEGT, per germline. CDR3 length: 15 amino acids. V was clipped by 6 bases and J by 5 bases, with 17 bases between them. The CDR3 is CASRGRTAVDQPQHF. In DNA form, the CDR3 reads TGTGCCAGCAGGGGACGGACAGCGGTAGATCAGCCCCAGCATTTT.

CDR3 nucleotides: TGTGCCAGCAGCTTAGCCCGAGGGGAGGGCACTGAAGCTTTCTTT. This sequence encodes CASSLARGEGTEAFF. This rearrangement joins TRBV7-9 to TRBJ1-1; possible D gene TRBD1, 5 bases. Trimming shortened V by 0 bases and J by 4 bases, and 12 bases separated the two germline ends. CDR3 size: 15 residues. Germline V gene data show CDR1 as SEHNR and CDR2 as FQNEAQ (reference sequence).

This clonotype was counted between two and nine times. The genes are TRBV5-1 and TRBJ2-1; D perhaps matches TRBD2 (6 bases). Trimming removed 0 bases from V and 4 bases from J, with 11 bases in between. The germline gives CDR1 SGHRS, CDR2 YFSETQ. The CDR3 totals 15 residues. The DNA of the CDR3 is TGCGCCAGCAGCTTGGAGGCGGGGCGGTACAATGAGCAGTTCTTC. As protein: CASSLEAGRYNEQFF.

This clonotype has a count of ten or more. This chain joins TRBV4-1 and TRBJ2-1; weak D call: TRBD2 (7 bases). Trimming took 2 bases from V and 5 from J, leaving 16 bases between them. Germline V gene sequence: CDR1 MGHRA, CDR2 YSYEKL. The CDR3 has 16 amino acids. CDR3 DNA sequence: TGCGCCAGCAGCCAATTCCGAGGGGGGGGTCACAATGAGCAGTTCTTC. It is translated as CASSQFRGGGHNEQFF.

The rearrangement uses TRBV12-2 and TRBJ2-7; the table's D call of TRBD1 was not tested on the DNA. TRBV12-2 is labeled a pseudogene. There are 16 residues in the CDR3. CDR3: CASRLLNRGLSHEQYV. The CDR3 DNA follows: TGTGCAAGTCGCTTATTAAACAGGGGGCTCAGCCACGAGCAGTACGTC.

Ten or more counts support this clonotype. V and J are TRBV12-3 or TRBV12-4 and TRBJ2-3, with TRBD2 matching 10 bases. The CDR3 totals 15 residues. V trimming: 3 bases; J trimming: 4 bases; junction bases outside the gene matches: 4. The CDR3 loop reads CASSLSGRGADTQYF. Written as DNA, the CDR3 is TGTGCCAGCAGTTTGAGCGGGAGGGGAGCAGATACGCAGTATTTT.

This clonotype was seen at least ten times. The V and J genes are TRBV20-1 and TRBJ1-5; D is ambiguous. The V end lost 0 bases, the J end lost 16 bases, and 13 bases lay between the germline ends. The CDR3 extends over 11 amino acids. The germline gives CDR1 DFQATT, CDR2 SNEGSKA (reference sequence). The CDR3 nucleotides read TGCAGTGCTAGAGATGAGCCTTATTATCATTTT. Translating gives CSARDEPYYHF.